The T cell receptor (beta chain) under discussion was sequenced for a study of human CD4 T cells and Enterobacteriaceae. Trimming removed 4 bases from V and 4 bases from J, with 11 bases in between. Germline V gene sequence: CDR1 MDHEN, CDR2 SYDVKM. This CDR3 has 14 residues. Profiled with immunoSEQ multiplex PCR; TCRdb holds only in-frame clones, not every one. The table lists tens of thousands of clones, 70% to 85% of them singletons, with around 1.8% in the top ten. Memory CD4+ T cells were sorted as all CD4+ cells except CD45RA+CCR7+CD95- naive cells, over 95% pure. CD8+, CD14+, CD16+, CD56+, CD19+ and CD25-bright cells were excluded before sorting.

The chain couples TRBV28 to TRBJ2-1; perhaps TRBD1 as D (6 bases). This clonotype originated in a human donor in good health. Material for sequencing was memory CD4+ T cells from blood. This CDR3 reads CASSYGGKYNEQFF. CDR3 DNA: TGTGCCAGCAGTTATGGGGGCAAGTACAATGAGCAGTTCTTC.